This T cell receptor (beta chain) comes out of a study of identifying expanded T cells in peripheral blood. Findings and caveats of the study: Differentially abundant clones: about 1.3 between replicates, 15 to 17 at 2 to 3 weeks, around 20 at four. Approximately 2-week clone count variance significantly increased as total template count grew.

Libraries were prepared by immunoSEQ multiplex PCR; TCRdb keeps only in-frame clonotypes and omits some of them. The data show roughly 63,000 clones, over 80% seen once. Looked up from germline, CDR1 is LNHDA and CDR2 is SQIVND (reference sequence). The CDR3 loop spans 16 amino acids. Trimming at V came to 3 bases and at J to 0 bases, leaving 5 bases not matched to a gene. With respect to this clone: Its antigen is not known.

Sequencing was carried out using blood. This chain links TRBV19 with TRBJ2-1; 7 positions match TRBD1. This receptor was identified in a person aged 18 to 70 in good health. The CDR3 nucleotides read TGTGCCAGTAGTATGGGACAGAAGAGCTCCTACAATGAGCAGTTCTTC. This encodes CASSMGQKSSYNEQFF.